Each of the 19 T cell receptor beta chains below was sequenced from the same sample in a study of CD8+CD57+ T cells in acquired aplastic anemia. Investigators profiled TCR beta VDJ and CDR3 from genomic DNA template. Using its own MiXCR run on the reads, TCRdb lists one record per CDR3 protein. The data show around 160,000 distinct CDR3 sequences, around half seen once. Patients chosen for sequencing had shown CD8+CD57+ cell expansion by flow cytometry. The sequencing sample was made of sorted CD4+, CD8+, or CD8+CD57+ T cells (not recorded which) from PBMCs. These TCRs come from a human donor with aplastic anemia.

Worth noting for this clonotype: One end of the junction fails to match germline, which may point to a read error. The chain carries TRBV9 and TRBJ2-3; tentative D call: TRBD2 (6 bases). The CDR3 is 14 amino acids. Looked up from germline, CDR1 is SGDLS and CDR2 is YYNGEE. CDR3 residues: CASSQGWRADTRYF. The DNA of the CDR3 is TGTGCCAGCAGCCAAGGATGGAGGGCGGATACGCGGTATTTT.

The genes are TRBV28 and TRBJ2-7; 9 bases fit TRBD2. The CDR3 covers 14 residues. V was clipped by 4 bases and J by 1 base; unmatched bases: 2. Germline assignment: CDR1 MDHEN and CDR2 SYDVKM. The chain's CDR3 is CASSSSGRSYEQYF. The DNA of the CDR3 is TGTGCCAGCAGTTCAAGCGGGAGGTCCTACGAGCAGTACTTC.

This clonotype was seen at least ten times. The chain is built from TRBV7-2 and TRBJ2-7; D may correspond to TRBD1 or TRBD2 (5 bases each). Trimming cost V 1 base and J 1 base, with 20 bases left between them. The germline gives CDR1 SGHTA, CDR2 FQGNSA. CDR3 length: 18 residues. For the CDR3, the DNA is TGTGCCAGCAGCTTAGGGCAGGGACCCAGCCGCCTATCCTACGAGCAGTACTTC. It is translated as CASSLGQGPSRLSYEQYF.

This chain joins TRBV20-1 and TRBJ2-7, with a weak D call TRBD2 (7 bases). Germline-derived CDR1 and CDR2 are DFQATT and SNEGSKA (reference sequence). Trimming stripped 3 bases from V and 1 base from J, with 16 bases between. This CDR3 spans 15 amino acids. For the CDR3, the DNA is TGCAGTGCTAGCCGTTGGGAGGGGGAGTCCTACGAGCAGTACTTC. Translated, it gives CSASRWEGESYEQYF.

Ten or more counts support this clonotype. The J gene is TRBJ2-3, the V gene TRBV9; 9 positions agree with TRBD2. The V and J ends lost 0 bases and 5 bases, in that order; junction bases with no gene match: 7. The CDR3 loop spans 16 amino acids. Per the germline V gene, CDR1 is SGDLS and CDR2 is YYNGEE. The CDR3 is CASSVVRGRVGDTQYF. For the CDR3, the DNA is TGTGCCAGCAGCGTAGTACGCGGGAGGGTTGGAGATACGCAGTATTTT.

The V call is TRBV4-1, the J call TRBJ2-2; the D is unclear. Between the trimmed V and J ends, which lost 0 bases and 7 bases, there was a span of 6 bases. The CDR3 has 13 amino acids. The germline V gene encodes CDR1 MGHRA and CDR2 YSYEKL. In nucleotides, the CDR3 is TGCGCCAGCAGCCAAGAGTCTTACGGGGAGCTGTTTTTT. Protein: CASSQESYGELFF.

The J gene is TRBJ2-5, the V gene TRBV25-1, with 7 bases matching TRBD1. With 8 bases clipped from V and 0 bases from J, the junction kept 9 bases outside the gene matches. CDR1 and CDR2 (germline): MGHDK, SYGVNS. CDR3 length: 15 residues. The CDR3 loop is CASRSGDRHQETQYF. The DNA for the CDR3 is TGTGCCAGCCGTTCAGGGGACAGACACCAAGAGACCCAGTACTTC.

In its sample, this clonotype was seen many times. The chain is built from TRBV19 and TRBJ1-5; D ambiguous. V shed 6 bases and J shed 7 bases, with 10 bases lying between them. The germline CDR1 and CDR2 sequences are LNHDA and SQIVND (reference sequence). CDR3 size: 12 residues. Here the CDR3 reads CASSRFGQPQHF. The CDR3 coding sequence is TGTGCCAGTAGCCGCTTTGGGCAGCCCCAGCATTTT.

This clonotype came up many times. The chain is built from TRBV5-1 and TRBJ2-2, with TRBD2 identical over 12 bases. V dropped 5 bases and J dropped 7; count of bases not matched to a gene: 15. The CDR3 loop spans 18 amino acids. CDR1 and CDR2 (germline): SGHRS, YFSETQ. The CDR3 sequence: CASRRTSSGRADSGELFF. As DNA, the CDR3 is TGCGCCAGCAGACGGACCTCTAGCGGGAGGGCCGATAGCGGGGAGCTGTTTTTT.

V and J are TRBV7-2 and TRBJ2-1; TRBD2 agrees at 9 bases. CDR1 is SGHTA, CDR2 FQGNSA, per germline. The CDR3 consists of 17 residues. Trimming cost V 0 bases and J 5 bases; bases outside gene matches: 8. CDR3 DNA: TGTGCCAGCAGCTTAGCGCGGGGGGGAGTTCGAAACAATGAGCAGTTCTTC. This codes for CASSLARGGVRNNEQFF.

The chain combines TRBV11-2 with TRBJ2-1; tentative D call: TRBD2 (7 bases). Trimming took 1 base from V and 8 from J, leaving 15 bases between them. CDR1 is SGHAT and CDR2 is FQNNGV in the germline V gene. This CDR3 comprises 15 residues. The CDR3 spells CASSLGGGSYDEQFF. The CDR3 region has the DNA TGTGCCAGCAGCTTAGGGGGGGGCTCTTACGATGAGCAGTTCTTC.

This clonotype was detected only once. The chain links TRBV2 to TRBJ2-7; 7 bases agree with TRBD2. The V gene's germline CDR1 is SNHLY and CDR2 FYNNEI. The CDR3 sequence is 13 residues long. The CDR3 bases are TGTGCAGCGGGGCGGAGGAGCTCCTACGAGCAGTACTTC. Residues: CAAGRRSSYEQYF.

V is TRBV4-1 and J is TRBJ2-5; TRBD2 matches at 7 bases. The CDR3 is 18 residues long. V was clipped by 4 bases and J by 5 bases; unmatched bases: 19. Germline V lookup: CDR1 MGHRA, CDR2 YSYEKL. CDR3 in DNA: TGCGCCAGCAGCCTTACCCTGGCATCGGGAGGCGGCCAGGAGACCCAGTACTTC. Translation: CASSLTLASGGGQETQYF.

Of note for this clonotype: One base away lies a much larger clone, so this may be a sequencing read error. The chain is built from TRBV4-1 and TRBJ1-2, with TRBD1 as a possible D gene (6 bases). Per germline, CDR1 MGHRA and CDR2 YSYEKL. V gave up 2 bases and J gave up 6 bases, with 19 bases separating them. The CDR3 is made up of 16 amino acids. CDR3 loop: CASSQTRDKGQNGYTF. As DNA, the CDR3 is TGCGCCAGCAGCCAAACCCGGGACAAGGGCCAGAATGGCTACACCTTC.

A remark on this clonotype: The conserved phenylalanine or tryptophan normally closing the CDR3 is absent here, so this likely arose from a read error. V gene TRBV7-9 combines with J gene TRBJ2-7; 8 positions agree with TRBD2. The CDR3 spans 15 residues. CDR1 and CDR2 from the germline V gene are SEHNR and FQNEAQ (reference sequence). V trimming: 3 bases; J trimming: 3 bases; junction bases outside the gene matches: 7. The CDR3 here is CASSFGGAQGYEQYL. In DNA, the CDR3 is TGTGCCAGCAGCTTCGGGGGGGCGCAAGGCTACGAGCAGTACCTC.

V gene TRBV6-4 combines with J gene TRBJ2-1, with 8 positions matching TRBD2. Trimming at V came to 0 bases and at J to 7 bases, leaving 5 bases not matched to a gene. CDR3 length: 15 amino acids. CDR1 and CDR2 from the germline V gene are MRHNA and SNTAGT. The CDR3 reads CASSDSTGGGNEQFF. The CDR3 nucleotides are TGTGCCAGCAGTGACTCGACTGGCGGGGGGAATGAGCAGTTCTTC.

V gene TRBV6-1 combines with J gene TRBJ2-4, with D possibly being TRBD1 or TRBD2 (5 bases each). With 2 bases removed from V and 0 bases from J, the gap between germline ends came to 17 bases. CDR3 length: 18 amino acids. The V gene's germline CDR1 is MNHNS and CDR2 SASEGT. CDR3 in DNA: TGTGCCAGCAGTGAAAGTAGCGTGACAGCACTAGCCAAAAACATTCAGTACTTC. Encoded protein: CASSESSVTALAKNIQYF.

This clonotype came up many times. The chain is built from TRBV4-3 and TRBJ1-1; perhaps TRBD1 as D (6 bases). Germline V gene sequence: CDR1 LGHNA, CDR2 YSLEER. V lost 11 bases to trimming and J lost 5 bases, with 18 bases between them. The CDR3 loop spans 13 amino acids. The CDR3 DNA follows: TGCGCCTCGACGGCCAGGGGAGAAACTGAAGCTTTCTTT. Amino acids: CASTARGETEAFF.

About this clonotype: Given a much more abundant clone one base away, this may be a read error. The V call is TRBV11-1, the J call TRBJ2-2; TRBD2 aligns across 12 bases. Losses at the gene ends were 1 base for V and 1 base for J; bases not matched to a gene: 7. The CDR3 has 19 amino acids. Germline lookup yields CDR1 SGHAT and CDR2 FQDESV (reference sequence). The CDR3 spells CASSLGGLAGAMNTGELFF. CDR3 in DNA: TGTGCCAGCAGCTTAGGGGGACTAGCGGGCGCAATGAACACCGGGGAGCTGTTTTTT.